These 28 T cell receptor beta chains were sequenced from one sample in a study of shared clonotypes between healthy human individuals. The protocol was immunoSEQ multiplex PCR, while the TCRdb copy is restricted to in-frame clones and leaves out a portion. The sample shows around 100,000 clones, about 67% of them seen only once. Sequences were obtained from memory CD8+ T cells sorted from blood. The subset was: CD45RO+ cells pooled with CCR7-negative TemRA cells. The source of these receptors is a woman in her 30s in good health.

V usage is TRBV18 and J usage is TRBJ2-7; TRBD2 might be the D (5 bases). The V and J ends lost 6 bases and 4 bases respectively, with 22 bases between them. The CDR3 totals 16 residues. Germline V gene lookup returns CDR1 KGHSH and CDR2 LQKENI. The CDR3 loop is CASSPGVSPATYEQYF. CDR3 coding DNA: TGTGCCAGCTCGCCCGGGGTATCCCCGGCTACGTACGAGCAGTACTTC.

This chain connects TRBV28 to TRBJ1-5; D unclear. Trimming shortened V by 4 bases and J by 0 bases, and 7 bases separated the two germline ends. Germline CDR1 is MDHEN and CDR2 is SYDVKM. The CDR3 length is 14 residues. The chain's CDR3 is CASSSPYSNQPQHF. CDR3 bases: TGTGCCAGCAGTTCTCCGTATAGCAATCAGCCCCAGCATTTT.

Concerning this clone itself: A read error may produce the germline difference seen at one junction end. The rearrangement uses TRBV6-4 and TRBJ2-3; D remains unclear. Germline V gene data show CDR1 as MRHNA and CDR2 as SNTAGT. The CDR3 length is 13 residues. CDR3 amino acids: CAISEPRTDTQYF. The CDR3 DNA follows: TGTGCCATCAGTGAGCCACGCACAGATACGCAGTATTTT.

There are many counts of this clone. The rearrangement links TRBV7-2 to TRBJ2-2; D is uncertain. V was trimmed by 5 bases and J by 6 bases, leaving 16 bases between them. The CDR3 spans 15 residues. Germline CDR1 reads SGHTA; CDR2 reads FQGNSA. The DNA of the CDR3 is TGTGCCAGCAGCCCATTGGGCGGCCACTCCGGGGAGCTGTTTTTT. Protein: CASSPLGGHSGELFF. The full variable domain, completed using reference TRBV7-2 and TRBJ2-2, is GAGVSQSPSNKVTEKGKDVELRCDPISGHTALYWYRQSLGQGLEFLIYFQGNSAPDKSGLPSDRFSAERTGGSVSTLTIQRTQQEDSAVYLCASSPLGGHSGELFFGEGSRLTVL.

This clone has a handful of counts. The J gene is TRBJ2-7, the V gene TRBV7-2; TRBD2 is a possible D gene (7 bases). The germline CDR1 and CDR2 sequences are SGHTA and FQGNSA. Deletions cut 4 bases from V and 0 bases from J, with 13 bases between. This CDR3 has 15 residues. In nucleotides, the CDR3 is TGTGCCAGCAGCTGGGGGGGCCCACCCTCCTACGAGCAGTACTTC. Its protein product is CASSWGGPPSYEQYF.

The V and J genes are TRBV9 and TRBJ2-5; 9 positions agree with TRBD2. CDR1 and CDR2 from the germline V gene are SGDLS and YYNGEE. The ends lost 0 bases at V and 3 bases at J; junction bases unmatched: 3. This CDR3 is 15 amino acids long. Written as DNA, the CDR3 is TGTGCCAGCAGCGTAGCTCCTAGCGGGAAAGAGACCCAGTACTTC. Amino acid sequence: CASSVAPSGKETQYF.

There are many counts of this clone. CDR3 bases: TGCGCCAGCAGCTTGGGGACTACTTCTTCTGAGACCCAGTACTTC. Translation: CASSLGTTSSETQYF. This rearrangement joins TRBV5-1 to TRBJ2-5, with a tentative D call TRBD2 (6 bases). Germline V gives CDR1 SGHRS, CDR2 YFSETQ. CDR3 length equals 15 residues. Trimming removed 0 bases at V and 5 bases at J, with 14 bases between.

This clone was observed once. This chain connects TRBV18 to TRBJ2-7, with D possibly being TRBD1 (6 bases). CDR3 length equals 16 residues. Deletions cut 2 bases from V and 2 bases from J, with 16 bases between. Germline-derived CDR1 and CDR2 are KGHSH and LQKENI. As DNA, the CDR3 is TGTGCCAGCTCACCAATCTCCGGGACACTTACCTACGAGCAGTACTTC. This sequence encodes CASSPISGTLTYEQYF.

CDR3 in DNA: TGCGCCAGCAGCTTGGAGGGTTCCTATGGCTACACCTTC. Residues: CASSLEGSYGYTF. This chain uses TRBV5-1 with TRBJ1-2; D is undetermined. Germline V gene data show CDR1 as SGHRS and CDR2 as YFSETQ. Trimming cost V 0 bases and J 4 bases, with 7 bases left between them. The CDR3 spans 13 residues.

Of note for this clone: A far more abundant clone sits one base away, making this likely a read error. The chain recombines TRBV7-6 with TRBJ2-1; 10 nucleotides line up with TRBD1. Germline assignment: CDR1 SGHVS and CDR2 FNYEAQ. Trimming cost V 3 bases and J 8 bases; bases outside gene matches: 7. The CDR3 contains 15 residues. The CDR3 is CASSFGTGDIDEQFF. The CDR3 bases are TGTGCCAGCAGCTTCGGGACAGGGGACATCGATGAGCAGTTCTTC.

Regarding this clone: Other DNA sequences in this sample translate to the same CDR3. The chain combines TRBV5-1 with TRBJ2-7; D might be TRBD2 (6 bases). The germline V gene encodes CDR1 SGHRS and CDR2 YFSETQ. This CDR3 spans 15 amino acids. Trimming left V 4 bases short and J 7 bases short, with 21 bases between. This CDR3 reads CASSRGWREGNEQYF. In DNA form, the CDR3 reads TGCGCCAGCAGCAGAGGTTGGCGGGAAGGGAATGAGCAGTACTTC.

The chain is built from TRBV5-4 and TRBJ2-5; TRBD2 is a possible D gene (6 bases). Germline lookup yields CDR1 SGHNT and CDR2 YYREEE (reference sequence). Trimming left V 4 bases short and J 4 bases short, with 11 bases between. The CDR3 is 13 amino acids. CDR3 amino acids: CASSPEAGETQYF. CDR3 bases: TGTGCCAGCAGCCCCGAAGCGGGAGAGACCCAGTACTTC. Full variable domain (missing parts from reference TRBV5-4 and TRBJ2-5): ETGVTQSPTHLIKTRGQQVTLRCSSQSGHNTVSWYQQALGQGPQFIFQYYREEENGRGNFPPRFSGLQFPNYSSELNVNALELDDSALYLCASSPEAGETQYFGPGTRLLVL.

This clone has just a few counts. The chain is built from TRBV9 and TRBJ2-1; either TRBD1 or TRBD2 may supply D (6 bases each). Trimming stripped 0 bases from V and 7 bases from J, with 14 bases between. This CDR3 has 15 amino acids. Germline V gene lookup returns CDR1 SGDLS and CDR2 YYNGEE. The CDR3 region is CASSVAGATVNEQFF. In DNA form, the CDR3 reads TGTGCCAGCAGCGTAGCGGGGGCGACTGTTAATGAGCAGTTCTTC.

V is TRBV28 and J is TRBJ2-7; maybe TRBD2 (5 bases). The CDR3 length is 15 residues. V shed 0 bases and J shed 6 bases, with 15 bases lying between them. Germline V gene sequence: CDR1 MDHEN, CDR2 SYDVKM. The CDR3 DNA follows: TGTGCCAGCAGTTTATGGGCAGGACTCGTCGGCGAGCAGTACTTC. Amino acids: CASSLWAGLVGEQYF. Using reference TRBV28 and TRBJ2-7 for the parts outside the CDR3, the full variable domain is DVKVTQSSRYLVKRTGEKVFLECVQDMDHENMFWYRQDPGLGLRLIYFSYDVKMKEKGDIPEGYSVSREKKERFSLILESASTNQTSMYLCASSLWAGLVGEQYFGPGTRLTVT.

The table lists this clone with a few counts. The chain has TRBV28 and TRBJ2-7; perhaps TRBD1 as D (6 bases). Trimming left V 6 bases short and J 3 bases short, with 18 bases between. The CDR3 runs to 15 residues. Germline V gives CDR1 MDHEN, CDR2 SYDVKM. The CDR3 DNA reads TGTGCCAGCAGATTTGGAGCAGGGGTAATCTACGAGCAGTACTTC. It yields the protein CASRFGAGVIYEQYF.

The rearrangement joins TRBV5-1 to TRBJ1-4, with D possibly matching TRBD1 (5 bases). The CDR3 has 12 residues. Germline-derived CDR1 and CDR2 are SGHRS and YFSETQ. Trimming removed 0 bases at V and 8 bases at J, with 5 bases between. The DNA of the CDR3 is TGCGCCAGCAGCTTGGACAGGGAAAAACTGTTTTTT. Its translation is CASSLDREKLFF. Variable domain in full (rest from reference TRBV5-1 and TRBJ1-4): KAGVTQTPRYLIKTRGQQVTLSCSPISGHRSVSWYQQTPGQGLQFLFEYFSETQRNKGNFPGRFSGRQFSNSRSEMNVSTLELGDSALYLCASSLDREKLFFGSGTQLSVL.

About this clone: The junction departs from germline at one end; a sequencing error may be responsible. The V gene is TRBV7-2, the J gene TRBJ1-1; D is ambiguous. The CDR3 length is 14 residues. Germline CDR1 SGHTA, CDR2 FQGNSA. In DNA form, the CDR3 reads TGTGCCAGCAGCGCCTCTTCAGAGAACTCTGAAGCTTTCTTT. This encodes CASSASSENSEAFF.

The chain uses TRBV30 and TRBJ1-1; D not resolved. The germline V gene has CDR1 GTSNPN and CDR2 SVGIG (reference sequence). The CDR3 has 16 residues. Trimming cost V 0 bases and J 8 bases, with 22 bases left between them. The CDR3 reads CAWSVPLEREHWEAFF. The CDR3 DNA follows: TGTGCCTGGAGTGTCCCCCTAGAACGAGAACACTGGGAAGCTTTCTTT.

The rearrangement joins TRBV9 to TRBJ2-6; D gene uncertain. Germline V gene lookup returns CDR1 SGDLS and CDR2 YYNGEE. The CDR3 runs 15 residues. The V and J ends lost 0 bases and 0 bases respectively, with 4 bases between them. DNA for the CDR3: TGTGCCAGCAGCGTAGAGGCCTCTGGGGCCAACGTCCTGACTTTC. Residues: CASSVEASGANVLTF.

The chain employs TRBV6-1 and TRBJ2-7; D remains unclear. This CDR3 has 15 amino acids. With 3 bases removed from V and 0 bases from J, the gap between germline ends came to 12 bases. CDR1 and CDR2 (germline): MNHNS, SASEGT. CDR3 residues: CASSDLARSSYEQYF. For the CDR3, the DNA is TGTGCCAGCAGTGACTTAGCTAGGAGCTCCTACGAGCAGTACTTC.

The CDR3 loop is CASSFDGFNSEAFF. As DNA, the CDR3 is TGTGCCAGCAGCTTCGATGGGTTTAATTCTGAAGCTTTCTTT. This chain uses TRBV5-6 with TRBJ1-1; no firm D call. The CDR3 covers 14 residues. Germline V gene sequence: CDR1 SGHDT, CDR2 YYEEEE. V shed 2 bases and J shed 6 bases, with 14 bases lying between them.

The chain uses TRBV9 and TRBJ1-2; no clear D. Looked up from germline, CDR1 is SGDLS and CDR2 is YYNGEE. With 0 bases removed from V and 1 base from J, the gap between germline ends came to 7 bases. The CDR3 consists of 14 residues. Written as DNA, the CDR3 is TGTGCCAGCAGCGTAGATTTGGGTAACTATGGCTACACCTTC. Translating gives CASSVDLGNYGYTF. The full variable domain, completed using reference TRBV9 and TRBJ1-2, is DSGVTQTPKHLITATGQRVTLRCSPRSGDLSVYWYQQSLDQGLQFLIQYYNGEERAKGNILERFSAQQFPDLHSELNLSSLELGDSALYFCASSVDLGNYGYTFGSGTRLTVV.

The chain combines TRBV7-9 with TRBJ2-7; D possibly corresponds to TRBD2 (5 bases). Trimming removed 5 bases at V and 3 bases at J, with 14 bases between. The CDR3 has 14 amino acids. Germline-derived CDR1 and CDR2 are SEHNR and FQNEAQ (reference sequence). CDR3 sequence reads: CASSMAGENYEQYF. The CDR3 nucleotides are TGTGCCAGCAGCATGGCCGGGGAGAACTACGAGCAGTACTTC.

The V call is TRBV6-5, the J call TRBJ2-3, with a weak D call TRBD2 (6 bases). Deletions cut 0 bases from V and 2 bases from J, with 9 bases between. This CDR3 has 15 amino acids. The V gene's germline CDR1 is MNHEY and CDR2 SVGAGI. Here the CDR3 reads CASSYSRRVTDTQYF. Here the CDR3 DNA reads TGTGCCAGCAGTTACTCCCGGAGGGTCACAGATACGCAGTATTTT.

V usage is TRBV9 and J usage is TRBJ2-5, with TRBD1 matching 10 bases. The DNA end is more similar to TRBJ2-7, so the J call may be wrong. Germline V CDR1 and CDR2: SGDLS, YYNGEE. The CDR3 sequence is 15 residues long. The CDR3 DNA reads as TGTGCCAGCAGCGTAGGGGGGACAGGGGTCGACGAGCAGTACTTC. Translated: CASSVGGTGVDEQYF.

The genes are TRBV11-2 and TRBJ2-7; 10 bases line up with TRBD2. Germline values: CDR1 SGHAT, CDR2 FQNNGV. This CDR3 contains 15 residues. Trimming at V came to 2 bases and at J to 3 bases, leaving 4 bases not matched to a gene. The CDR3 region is CASSLTSGKNYEQYF. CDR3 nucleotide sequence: TGTGCCAGCAGCTTAACTAGCGGGAAAAACTACGAGCAGTACTTC. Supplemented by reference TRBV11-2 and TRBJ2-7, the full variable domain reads EAGVAQSPRYKIIEKRQSVAFWCNPISGHATLYWYQQILGQGPKLLIQFQNNGVVDDSQLPKDRFSAERLKGVDSTLKIQPAKLEDSAVYLCASSLTSGKNYEQYFGPGTRLTVT.

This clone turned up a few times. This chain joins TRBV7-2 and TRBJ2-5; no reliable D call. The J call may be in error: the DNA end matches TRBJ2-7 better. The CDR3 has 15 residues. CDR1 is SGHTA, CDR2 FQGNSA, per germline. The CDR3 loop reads CASSPGFSRHYEQYF. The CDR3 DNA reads TGTGCCAGCAGCCCCGGTTTTTCCCGCCATTACGAGCAGTACTTC.

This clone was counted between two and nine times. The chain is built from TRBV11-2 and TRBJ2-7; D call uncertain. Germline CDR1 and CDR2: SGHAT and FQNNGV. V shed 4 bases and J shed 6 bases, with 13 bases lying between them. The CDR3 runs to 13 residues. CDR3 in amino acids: CASSYRTDPEQYF. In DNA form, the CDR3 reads TGTGCCAGCAGCTATAGGACGGATCCCGAGCAGTACTTC.